The 3 T cell receptor beta chains below come from one sample, sequenced in a study of glioma-infiltrating T cells. Using RNA template, CDR3s of TCR alpha and beta were amplified with iRepertoire arm-PCR. TCRdb used MiXCR to reprocess the multiplex PCR reads, holding one entry per CDR3 protein. The sample holds tens of thousands of distinct CDR3 sequences, 40% seen once. Sequences were obtained from glioma tissue, nonneoplastic brain tissue, or PBMCs (not recorded which). The receptors were gathered from a human donor with low-grade glioma or glioblastoma, undergoing nonglioma brain surgery, or in good health (not recorded which).

With respect to this clonotype: This CDR3 fails to terminate in the conserved phenylalanine or tryptophan, so it likely reflects a read error. This chain joins TRBV6-1 and TRBJ2-7; 9 nucleotides match TRBD1. The length of the CDR3 is 15 residues. CDR1 MNHNS and CDR2 SASEGT come from the germline V gene. CDR3 loop: CASRGETGGSYKQYL. The CDR3, as DNA: TGTGCCAGCAGAGGCGAAACAGGGGGCTCCTACAAGCAGTACCTC.

This clonotype was counted between two and nine times. The V and J genes are TRBV29-1 and TRBJ2-1, with 12 positions matching TRBD1. In germline, CDR1 is SQVTM, CDR2 ANQGSEA. Unmatched junction bases numbered 6, after V lost 6 bases and J lost 6 bases. The length of the CDR3 is 14 residues. The CDR3 DNA reads as TGCAGCGTCCGAACGGGACAGGGGGCCAATGAGCAGTTCTTC. It translates to CSVRTGQGANEQFF.

This chain uses TRBV6-2 or TRBV6-3 with TRBJ2-3; the D is unclear. The germline V and J ends were trimmed by 5 bases and 9 bases, with 12 bases remaining between them. The CDR3 is made up of 12 amino acids. CDR1 and CDR2 from the germline V gene are MNHEY and SVGEGT. CDR3 DNA sequence: TGTGCCAGCAGTGCAAACCGTGGGACGCAGTATTTT. Translating it yields CASSANRGTQYF.